The 5 T cell receptor beta chains in this list originate from one sample, sequenced in a study of cytomegalovirus exposure and HLA in healthy donors. Primers: 60 Vbeta forward and 13 Jbeta reverse. Some clones are missing from TCRdb's copy, which holds only in-frame ones; the method was immunoSEQ multiplex PCR. This table holds 90,000 to 120,000 clones, over 60% found once. Material: PBMCs. The origin of the receptors is a female donor in good health and CMV-seropositive.

The V call is TRBV5-5, the J call TRBJ1-6, with TRBD1 identical over 8 bases. From germline, CDR1 is SGHKS and CDR2 YYEKEE (reference sequence). The CDR3 is made up of 14 amino acids. Unmatched junction bases numbered 4, after V lost 4 bases and J lost 7 bases. CDR3 sequence: CASSRTGGNSPLHF. The CDR3, as DNA: TGTGCCAGCAGCCGCACAGGGGGGAATTCACCCCTCCACTTT.

V and J are TRBV11-3 and TRBJ1-1; TRBD1 matches at 7 bases. With V trimmed by 5 bases and J by 0 bases, 3 bases remained unmatched. The CDR3 length is 14 residues. Germline-derived CDR1 and CDR2 are SGHNT and YENEEA. The CDR3 bases are TGTGCCAGCAGCGCGGGACAGATGAACACTGAAGCTTTCTTT. The encoded protein is CASSAGQMNTEAFF.

This clone was detected once. The CDR3 here is CASSLDHGGSSYNSPLHF. The DNA for the CDR3 is TGTGCCAGCAGCTTAGATCACGGAGGGAGCTCCTATAATTCACCCCTCCACTTT. This rearrangement joins TRBV7-8 to TRBJ1-6; D unclear. V was cut by 1 base and J by 0 bases, with 13 bases left in between. This CDR3 is built from 18 residues. Germline values: CDR1 SGHVS, CDR2 FQNEAQ.

The chain combines TRBV7-2 with TRBJ2-2, with D perhaps matching TRBD2 (5 bases). Deletions cut 6 bases from V and 0 bases from J, with 11 bases between. The germline gives CDR1 SGHTA, CDR2 FQGNSA. This CDR3 comprises 15 residues. The CDR3 nucleotides read TGTGCCAGCAGGCGGGCCGGGACGAACACCGGGGAGCTGTTTTTT. It codes for CASRRAGTNTGELFF.

Written as DNA, the CDR3 is TGTGCCAGCAGCTACGACACCTCCTATAATTCACCCCTCCACTTT. Translation gives CASSYDTSYNSPLHF. This rearrangement joins TRBV2 to TRBJ1-6; D gene unclear. This CDR3 spans 15 amino acids. Germline V gene data show CDR1 as SNHLY and CDR2 as FYNNEI. V lost 6 bases and J lost 0, with 9 bases in between.